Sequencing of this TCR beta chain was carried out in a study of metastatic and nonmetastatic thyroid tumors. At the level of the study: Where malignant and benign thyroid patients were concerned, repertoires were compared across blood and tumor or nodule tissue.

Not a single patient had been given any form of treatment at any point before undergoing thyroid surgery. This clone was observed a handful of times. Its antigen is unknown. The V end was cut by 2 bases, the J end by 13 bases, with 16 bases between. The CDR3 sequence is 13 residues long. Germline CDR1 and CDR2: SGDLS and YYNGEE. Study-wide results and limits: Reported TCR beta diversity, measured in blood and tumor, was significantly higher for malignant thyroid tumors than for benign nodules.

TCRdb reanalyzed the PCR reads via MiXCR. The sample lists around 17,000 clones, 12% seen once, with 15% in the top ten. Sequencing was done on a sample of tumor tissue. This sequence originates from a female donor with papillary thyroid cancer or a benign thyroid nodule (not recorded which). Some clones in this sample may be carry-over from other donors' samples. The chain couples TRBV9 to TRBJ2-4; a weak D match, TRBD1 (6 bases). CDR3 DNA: TGTGCCAGCAGCGTTGACGGGGACAACGTCCAGTACTTC. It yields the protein CASSVDGDNVQYF.